The subject of this entry is one T cell receptor (beta chain). Full-length variable regions came from constant-region reverse primers plus semi-nested Nested Universal Primer A PCR. TCRdb itself ran the 5' RACE reads through MiXCR, one entry per CDR3 protein. The repertoire holds about 46,000 distinct CDR3 sequences, with around a quarter as singletons. CDR1 is SGHRS, CDR2 YFSETQ, per germline. The CDR3 extends over 15 amino acids. V was pared by 0 bases and J by 8 bases, with 8 bases of the junction left unmatched. The sequence derives from a female donor with breast cancer. V is TRBV5-1 and J is TRBJ1-2, with TRBD1 matching over 9 bases. Source material: naive CD4+ T cells sorted from blood. The subset: naive CD4+ T cells, CD4+CD45RA+CD25-. The CDR3 sequence is CASSLVWTGDYGYTF. The CDR3 DNA follows: TGCGCCAGCAGCTTGGTTTGGACAGGGGATTACGGCTACACCTTC.